The clone carrying this T cell receptor (beta chain) was detected many times. The antigen is unknown. The data originate from a study of blood T cells in healthy people across ages. Each donor supplied around 10 milliliters of peripheral blood. Isolation of PBMCs gave at least 6.5 million cells per sample. Together with a sample-barcoded 5' primer, a J-beta primer mix was included in a second PCR lasting about 7 to 11 cycles. Via MiXCR, TCRdb re-called the 5' RACE reads, giving one row per CDR3 protein. Of 710,000 or so distinct CDR3 sequences in the sample, approximately 30% are singletons; the top ten hold just over 15%. Germline V gene data show CDR1 as LNHNV and CDR2 as YYDKDF (reference sequence). V lost 3 bases and J lost 0, with 15 bases in between. This CDR3 contains 16 residues. General observations from the study: PBMCs that were unsorted prevented a conclusive naive versus antigen-experienced comparison. It was found that TCR beta diversity correlated strongly with the percentage of naive T cells.

The chain employs TRBV15 and TRBJ2-7; D may correspond to TRBD1 or TRBD2 (5 bases each). The sample consisted of blood. This TCR was sampled from a woman aged 80 or older in good health. The CDR3 loop reads CATSRGLGTVSYEQYF. CDR3 nucleotide sequence: TGTGCCACCAGCAGGGGCCTCGGGACGGTCTCCTACGAGCAGTACTTC. The full variable domain, completed using reference TRBV15 and TRBJ2-7, is DAMVIQNPRYQVTQFGKPVTLSCSQTLNHNVMYWYQQKSSQAPKLLFHYYDKDFNNEADTPDNFQSRRPNTSFCFLDIRSPGLGDTAMYLCATSRGLGTVSYEQYFGPGTRLTVT.